Detailed here is one TCR beta chain. This record comes from a study of T cell repertoires in cytomegalovirus infection. TCRdb processed the reads anew with MiXCR; each CDR3 protein has one entry. The sample records about 490,000 distinct CDR3 sequences, approximately 17% being singletons. The CDR3 spans 16 residues. The J segment lost 7 bases and the V segment lost 0 bases, leaving 7 bases of the junction unmatched. The V gene's germline CDR1 is SGHNT and CDR2 YYREEE (reference sequence). The receptor comes from a human donor in good health (CMV status not recorded). Some clones in this sample may be carry-over from other donors' samples. The V call is TRBV5-4, the J call TRBJ2-1; 10 nucleotides align to TRBD2. Specimen: CD8+ T cells from PBMCs. The CDR3 region has the DNA TGTGCCAGCAGCTTGGAAAGCGGGAGGGCCTTAAATGAGCAGTTCTTC. This encodes CASSLESGRALNEQFF.